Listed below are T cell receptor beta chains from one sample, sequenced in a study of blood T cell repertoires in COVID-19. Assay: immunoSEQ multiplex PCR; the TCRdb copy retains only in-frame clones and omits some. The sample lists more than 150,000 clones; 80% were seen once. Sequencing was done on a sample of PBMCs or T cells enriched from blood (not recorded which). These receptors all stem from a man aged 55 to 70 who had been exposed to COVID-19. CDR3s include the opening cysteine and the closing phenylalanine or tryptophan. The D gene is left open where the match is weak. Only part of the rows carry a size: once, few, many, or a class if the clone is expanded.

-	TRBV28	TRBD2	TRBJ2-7	CASSLTSGSHEQYF	TGTGCCAGCAGTTTAACTAGCGGGAGTCACGAGCAGTACTTC
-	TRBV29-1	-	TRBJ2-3	CSVDRGSWDTQYF	TGCAGCGTTGATCGGGGTTCATGGGATACGCAGTATTTT
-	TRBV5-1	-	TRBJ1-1	CASRTSTGIMNTEAFF	TGCGCCAGCAGAACGTCTACAGGTATTATGAACACTGAAGCTTTCTTT
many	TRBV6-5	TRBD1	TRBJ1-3	CASSYSGTGGNTIYF	TGTGCCAGCAGTTACTCGGGGACAGGGGGAAACACCATATATTTT
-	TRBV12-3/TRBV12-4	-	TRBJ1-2	CASSSGGYGYTF	TGTGCCAGCAGTTCCGGGGGCTATGGCTACACCTTC
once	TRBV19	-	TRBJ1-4	CASSIGGVRDEKLFF	TGTGCCAGTAGTATAGGGGGGGTGCGGGACGAAAAACTGTTTTTT
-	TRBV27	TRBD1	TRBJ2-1	CASSPHPTGDQQFF	TGTGCCAGCAGTCCGCACCCTACAGGGGATCAGCAGTTCTTC
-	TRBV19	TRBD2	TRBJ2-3	CASSIRGIAGNTDTQYF	TGTGCCAGTAGTATAAGGGGGATAGCGGGGAACACAGATACGCAGTATTTT
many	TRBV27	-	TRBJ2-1	CASSLSSELYNEQFF	TGTGCCAGCAGTTTATCTAGCGAGTTATACAATGAGCAGTTCTTC
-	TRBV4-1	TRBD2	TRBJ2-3	CASSQISGRVAQYF	TGCGCCAGCAGCCAGATTAGCGGGAGGGTTGCGCAGTATTTT
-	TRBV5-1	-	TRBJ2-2	CASGGGNTGELFF	TGCGCCAGCGGGGGAGGGAACACCGGGGAGCTGTTTTTT
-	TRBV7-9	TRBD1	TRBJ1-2	CASSLVPPPGQGADGYTF	TGTGCCAGCAGCTTAGTTCCCCCCCCGGGACAGGGGGCGGATGGCTACACCTTC
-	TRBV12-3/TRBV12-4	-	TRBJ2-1	CASSFRPAGEQFF	TGTGCCAGCAGTTTCAGACCAGCGGGTGAGCAGTTCTTC
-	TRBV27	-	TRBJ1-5	CASSLQGYNQPQHF	TGTGCCAGCAGTTTACAGGGCTACAATCAGCCCCAGCATTTT
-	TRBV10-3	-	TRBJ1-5	CAIDQGNNDQPQHF	TGTGCCATCGACCAGGGGAACAACGATCAGCCCCAGCATTTT
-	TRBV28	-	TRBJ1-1	CASSFLALNTEAFF	TGTGCCAGCAGTTTCCTAGCCCTGAACACTGAAGCTTTCTTT
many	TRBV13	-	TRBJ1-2	CASSLTRQGGYGYTF	TGTGCCAGCAGCTTAACCCGGCAGGGAGGCTATGGCTACACCTTC
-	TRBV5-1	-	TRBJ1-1	CASTSRGEGTEAFF	TGCGCCAGCACCTCCCGGGGAGAGGGCACTGAAGCTTTCTTT
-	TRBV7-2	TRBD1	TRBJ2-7	CASTPGQGGEQYF	TGTGCCAGCACCCCAGGACAGGGTGGCGAGCAGTACTTC
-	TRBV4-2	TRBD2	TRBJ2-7	CASSQDNSGRFYEQYF	TGTGCCAGCAGCCAAGATAATAGCGGGAGGTTCTACGAGCAGTACTTC
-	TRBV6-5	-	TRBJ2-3	CASSSGGDTQYF	TGTGCCAGCAGCTCTGGGGGGGATACGCAGTATTTT
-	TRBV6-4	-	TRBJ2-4	CASSDWAYKNIQYF	TGTGCCAGCAGTGACTGGGCCTACAAAAACATTCAGTACTTC
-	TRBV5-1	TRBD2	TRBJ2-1	CASSPALAGYNEQFF	TGCGCCAGCAGCCCAGCCCTAGCGGGGTACAATGAGCAGTTCTTC
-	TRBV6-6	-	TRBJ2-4	CASRGGLTKNIQYF	TGTGCCAGCAGGGGAGGATTAACCAAAAACATTCAGTACTTC
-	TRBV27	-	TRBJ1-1	CASSLNLPGGLTTPGAFF	TGTGCCAGCAGTTTAAACCTCCCGGGTGGTCTCACTACGCCTGGAGCTTTCTTT
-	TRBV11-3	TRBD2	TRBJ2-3	CASSLNPLAGVADTQYF	TGTGCCAGCAGCTTGAATCCACTAGCGGGAGTGGCAGATACGCAGTATTTT
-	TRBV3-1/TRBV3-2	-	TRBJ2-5	CASSEGSFTSLQETQYF	TGTGCCAGCAGCGAAGGGAGTTTTACTAGCTTACAAGAGACCCAGTACTTC
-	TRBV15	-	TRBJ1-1	CATSSRRTVRTTEAFF	TGTGCCACCAGCAGTAGAAGGACAGTTCGTACGACTGAAGCTTTCTTT
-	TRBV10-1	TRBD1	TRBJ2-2	CASSTPTGLGTGELFF	TGCGCCAGCAGTACCCCGACAGGGTTGGGAACCGGGGAGCTGTTTTTT
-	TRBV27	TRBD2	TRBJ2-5	CASSFVGRVGKETQYF	TGTGCCAGCAGTTTTGTGGGGAGGGTGGGGAAAGAGACCCAGTACTTC
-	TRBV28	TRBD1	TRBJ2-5	CASSLTGGNWTQYF	TGTGCCAGCAGCCTCACAGGGGGAAATTGGACCCAGTACTTC
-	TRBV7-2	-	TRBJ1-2	CASSLVSGLGYTF	TGTGCCAGCAGCTTAGTGTCAGGTCTCGGCTACACCTTC
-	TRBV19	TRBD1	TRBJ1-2	CASSSGQSARGYTF	TGTGCCAGTAGTTCGGGACAGTCGGCACGGGGCTACACCTTC
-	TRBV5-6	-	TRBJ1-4	CASSDSGSATNEKLFF	TGTGCCAGCAGCGATTCCGGGAGTGCAACTAATGAAAAACTGTTTTTT
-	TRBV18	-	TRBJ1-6	CASSPQVGRRLSPLHF	TGTGCCAGCTCACCCCAAGTTGGCAGGAGGCTTTCACCCCTCCACTTT
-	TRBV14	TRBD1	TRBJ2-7	CASSEAGGYEQYF	TGTGCCAGCAGCGAGGCAGGGGGCTACGAGCAGTACTTC
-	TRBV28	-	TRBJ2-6	CASSSRVHSGANVLTF	TGTGCCAGCAGTTCCCGTGTACACTCTGGGGCCAACGTCCTGACTTTC
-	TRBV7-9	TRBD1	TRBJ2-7	CASSAPTGGASYEQYF	TGTGCCAGCAGCGCCCCGACAGGGGGCGCCTCCTACGAGCAGTACTTC
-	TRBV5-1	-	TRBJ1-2	CASSFNGKGDGYTF	TGCGCCAGCAGCTTTAACGGTAAAGGGGATGGCTACACCTTC
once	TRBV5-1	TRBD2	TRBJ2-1	CASSLADRDRRTSGTYNEQFF	TGCGCCAGCAGCTTGGCAGATAGGGACCGCCGGACTAGCGGGACATACAATGAGCAGTTCTTC
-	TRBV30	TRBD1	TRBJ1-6	CASRGQGNSPLHF	TGTGCCTCCCGCGGACAGGGTAATTCACCCCTCCACTTT
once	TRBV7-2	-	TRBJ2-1	CASSATGGKHFFF	TGTGCCAGCAGCGCGACAGGTGGAAAGCACTTTTTCTTC